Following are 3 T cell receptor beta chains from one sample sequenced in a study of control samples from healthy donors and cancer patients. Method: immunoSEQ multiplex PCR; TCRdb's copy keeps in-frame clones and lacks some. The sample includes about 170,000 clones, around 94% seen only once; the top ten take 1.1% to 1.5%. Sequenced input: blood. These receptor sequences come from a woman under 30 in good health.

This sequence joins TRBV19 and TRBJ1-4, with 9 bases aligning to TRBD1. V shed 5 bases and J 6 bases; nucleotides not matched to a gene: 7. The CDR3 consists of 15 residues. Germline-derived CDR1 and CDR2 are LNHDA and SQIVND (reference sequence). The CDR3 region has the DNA TGTGCCAGTAGTCCCTGGACAGGGGCTTATGAAAAACTGTTTTTT. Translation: CASSPWTGAYEKLFF.

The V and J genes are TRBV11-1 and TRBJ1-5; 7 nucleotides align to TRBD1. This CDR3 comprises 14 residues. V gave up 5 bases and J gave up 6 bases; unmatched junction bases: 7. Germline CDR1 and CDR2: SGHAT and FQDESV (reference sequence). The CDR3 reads CASSLQGLGQPQHF. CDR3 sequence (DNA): TGTGCCAGCAGCCTACAGGGGCTCGGTCAGCCCCAGCATTTT.

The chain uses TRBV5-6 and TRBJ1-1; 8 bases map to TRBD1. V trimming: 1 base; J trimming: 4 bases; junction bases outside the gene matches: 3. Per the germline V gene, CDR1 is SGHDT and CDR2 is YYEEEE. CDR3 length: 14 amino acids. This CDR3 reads CASSLPGGFTEAFF. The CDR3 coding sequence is TGTGCCAGCAGCTTGCCAGGGGGCTTCACTGAAGCTTTCTTT.